The clone carrying this T cell receptor (beta chain) was seen a few times. Its target is not known. cDNA synthesis used the whole RNA isolate, giving expressed TCRB sequences. Clones were read by immunoSEQ multiplex PCR, and TCRdb kept only the in-frame ones, dropping some. The repertoire holds about 160,000 clones, around 8.6% seen once, with more than 0.5% in the top ten. This sample stems from a study of beta chain features in type 1 diabetes. The ends lost 6 bases at V and 5 bases at J; junction bases unmatched: 10. CDR1 MNHNY and CDR2 SVGAGI come from the germline V gene (reference sequence). The CDR3 length is 14 residues. General observations from the study: TCRB CDR3s were moderately but significantly shorter in Type 1 diabetes patients in all four CD4+ subsets.

The J gene is TRBJ2-7, the V gene TRBV6-6, with 7 positions matching TRBD1. The sequenced material came from central memory CD4+ T cells from blood. The receptor comes from a woman younger than 30 with type 1 diabetes. The CDR3 is CASSPTTGAHEQYF. DNA of the CDR3: TGTGCCAGCAGCCCTACCACAGGGGCCCACGAGCAGTACTTC.